The 2 T cell receptor beta chains reported below all come from one sample, sequenced in a study of blood T cell repertoires in COVID-19. TCRdb's table, derived via immunoSEQ multiplex PCR, lists solely in-frame clones and lacks some. The table lists roughly 62,000 clones, approximately 86% of them singletons. The sample taken for sequencing was peripheral blood. These receptor sequences come from a man in his 70s with acute or convalescent COVID-19.

The genes are TRBV11-3 and TRBJ1-4, with 7 bases identical to TRBD1. This CDR3 spans 18 amino acids. The junction had 12 bases not matched to a gene; V was cut back by 5 bases and J by 0 bases. The V gene's germline CDR1 is SGHNT and CDR2 YENEEA. CDR3 amino acids: CASSPRQGGEATNEKLFF. For the CDR3, the DNA is TGTGCCAGCAGCCCTAGACAGGGTGGGGAAGCAACTAATGAAAAACTGTTTTTT.

V gene TRBV6-6 combines with J gene TRBJ2-1; 12 bases are shared with TRBD2. Germline V gene lookup returns CDR1 MNHNY and CDR2 SVGAGI (reference sequence). CDR3 length: 16 amino acids. The V gene end was trimmed by 6 bases and the J gene end by 6 bases; junction bases not matched to a gene: 9. CDR3 bases: TGTGCCAGCAGCCGGACTAGCGGGATTGTTGGCAATGAGCAGTTCTTC. Translating it yields CASSRTSGIVGNEQFF.